The clone carrying this T cell receptor beta chain was seen many times. Antigen unknown. The data originate from a study of CD8+CD57+ T cells in acquired aplastic anemia. Study-level background: Recorded DNA amounts for sorted CD4+ and CD8+ cells had an average of approximately 3 ug. Approximately 11 million reads were obtained on average for healthy donor CD4+ cells.

Genomic DNA provided the template from which TCR beta VDJ and CDR3 profiles were obtained. TCRdb reprocessed the reads via MiXCR and lists one record per CDR3 protein. The table shows about 210,000 distinct CDR3 sequences, with approximately 35% occurring only once. The CDR3 consists of 20 residues. V was clipped by 4 bases and J by 1 base, with 23 bases between them. Germline CDR1 LNHDA, CDR2 SQIVND (reference sequence). Study-wide findings and caveats: CD8+ Simpson's diversity in patients was not significantly different from that in controls. Common to patients and controls were about 31 CD8+ CDR3 sequences.

Sequenced: sorted CD4+, CD8+, or CD8+CD57+ T cells (not recorded which) from PBMCs. The source of this sequence is a human donor in good health, serving as a control. V gene TRBV19 combines with J gene TRBJ2-6; D unclear. CDR3 coding DNA: TGTGCCAGTAGTAGAGATCCCTATACGACAACCGTTTCTGGGGCCAACGTCCTGACTTTC. Protein product: CASSRDPYTTTVSGANVLTF.